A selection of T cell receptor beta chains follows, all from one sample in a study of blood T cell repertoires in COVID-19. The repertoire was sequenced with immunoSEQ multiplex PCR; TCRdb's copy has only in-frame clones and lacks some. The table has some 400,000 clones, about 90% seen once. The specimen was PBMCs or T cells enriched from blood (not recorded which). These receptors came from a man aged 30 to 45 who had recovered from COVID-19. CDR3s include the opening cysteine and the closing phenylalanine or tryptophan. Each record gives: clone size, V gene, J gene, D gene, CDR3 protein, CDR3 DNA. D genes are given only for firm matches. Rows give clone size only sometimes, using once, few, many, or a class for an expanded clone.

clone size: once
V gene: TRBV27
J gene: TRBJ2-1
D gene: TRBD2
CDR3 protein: CASSRSGGGGSYNEQFF
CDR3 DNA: TGTGCCAGCAGCCGGAGTGGTGGGGGGGGCTCCTACAATGAGCAGTTCTTC

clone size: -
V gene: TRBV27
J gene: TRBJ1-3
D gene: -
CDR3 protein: CASSLSGSSGNTIYF
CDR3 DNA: TGTGCCAGCAGTTTATCGGGCAGCTCTGGAAACACCATATATTTT

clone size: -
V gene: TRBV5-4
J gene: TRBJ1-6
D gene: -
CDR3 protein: CASSLGQEVSPLHF
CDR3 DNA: TGTGCCAGCAGCTTGGGACAGGAGGTCTCACCCCTCCACTTT

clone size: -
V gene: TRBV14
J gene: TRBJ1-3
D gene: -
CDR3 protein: CASSQGAGSGNTIYF
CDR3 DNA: TGTGCCAGCAGCCAAGGAGCAGGGTCAGGAAACACCATATATTTT

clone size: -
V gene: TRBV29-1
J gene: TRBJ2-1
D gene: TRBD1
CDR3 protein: CGGVGTGFGSEQFF
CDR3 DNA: TGCGGAGGAGTAGGGACAGGGTTTGGTAGTGAGCAGTTCTTC

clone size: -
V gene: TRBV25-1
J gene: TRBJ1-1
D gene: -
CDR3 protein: CASSVASGMNEAFF
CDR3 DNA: TGTGCCAGCAGTGTAGCAAGCGGCATGAATGAAGCTTTCTTT

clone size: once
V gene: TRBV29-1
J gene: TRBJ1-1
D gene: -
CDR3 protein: CSVEDPKSRLEAFF
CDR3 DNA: TGCAGCGTTGAAGATCCAAAGTCGAGGTTGGAAGCTTTCTTT

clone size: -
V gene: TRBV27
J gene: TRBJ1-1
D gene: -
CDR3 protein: CASSLSDTVTEAFF
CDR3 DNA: TGTGCCAGCAGTTTATCTGATACGGTTACTGAAGCTTTCTTT

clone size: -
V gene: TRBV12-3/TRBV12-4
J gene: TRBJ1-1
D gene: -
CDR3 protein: CASSLMREAFF
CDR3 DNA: TGTGCCAGCAGTTTAATGAGGGAGGCTTTCTTT

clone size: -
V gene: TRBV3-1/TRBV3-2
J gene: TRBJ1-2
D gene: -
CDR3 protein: CASSQGLGYTF
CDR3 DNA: TGTGCCAGCAGCCAGGGACTTGGCTACACCTTC

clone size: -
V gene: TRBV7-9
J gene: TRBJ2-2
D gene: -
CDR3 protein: CASSPTDTGELFF
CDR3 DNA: TGTGCCAGCAGCCCGACAGACACCGGGGAGCTGTTTTTT